This TCR beta chain was recorded in a study of blood T cell repertoires in COVID-19. Study-level background: Nucleic acid was either cDNA or gDNA, and it came from T cells, B-cell-depleted T cells, or PBMCs.

Original processing methods: Amplified reference gene primers provided the basis for estimating nucleated cell counts. Assay: immunoSEQ multiplex PCR; the TCRdb copy retains only in-frame clones and omits some. V, J and clone size are taken as reported in that table, and D and trimming were inferred from the DNA itself. This table has fewer than 200,000 clones, 83% appearing once. Germline V gene lookup returns CDR1 LNHDA and CDR2 SQIVND (reference sequence). There are 17 residues in the CDR3. Trimming pared 0 bases from V and 8 bases from J, leaving 22 bases between. In assigning cohorts, the study relied on participant-reported clinical history.

The chain recombines TRBV19 with TRBJ1-2; TRBD1 is a possible D gene (5 bases). The specimen was PBMCs or T cells enriched from blood (not recorded which). The TCR comes from a woman aged 50 to 60 who had recovered from COVID-19. The CDR3 coding sequence is TGTGCCAGTAGTATAGATAACAGGCACTGGGCAACTGGAGGCTACACCTTC. It yields the protein CASSIDNRHWATGGYTF.